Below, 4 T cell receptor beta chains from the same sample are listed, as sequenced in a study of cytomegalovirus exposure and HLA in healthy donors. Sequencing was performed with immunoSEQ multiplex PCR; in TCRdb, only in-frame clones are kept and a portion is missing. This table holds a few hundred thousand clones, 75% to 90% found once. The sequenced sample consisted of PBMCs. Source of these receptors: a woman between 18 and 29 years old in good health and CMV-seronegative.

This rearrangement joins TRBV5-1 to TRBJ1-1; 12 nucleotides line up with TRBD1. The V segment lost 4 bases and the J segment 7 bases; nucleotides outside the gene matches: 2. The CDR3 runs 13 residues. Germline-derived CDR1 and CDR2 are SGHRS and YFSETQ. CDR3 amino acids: CASSGTGGGEAFF. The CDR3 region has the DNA TGCGCCAGCAGCGGGACAGGGGGCGGTGAAGCTTTCTTT.

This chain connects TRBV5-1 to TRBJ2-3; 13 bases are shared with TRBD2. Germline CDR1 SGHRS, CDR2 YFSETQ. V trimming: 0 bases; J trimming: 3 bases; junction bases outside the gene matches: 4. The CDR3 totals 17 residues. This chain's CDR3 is CASSLGLAGGGTDTQYF. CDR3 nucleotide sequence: TGCGCCAGCAGCTTGGGACTAGCGGGGGGCGGGACAGATACGCAGTATTTT.

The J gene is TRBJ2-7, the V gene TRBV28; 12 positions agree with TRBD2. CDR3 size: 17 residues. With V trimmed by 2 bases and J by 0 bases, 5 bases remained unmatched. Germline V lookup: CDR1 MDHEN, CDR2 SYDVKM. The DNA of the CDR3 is TGTGCCAGCAGTTTAAAAGGACTAGCGGGAAGCTCCTACGAGCAGTACTTC. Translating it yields CASSLKGLAGSSYEQYF.

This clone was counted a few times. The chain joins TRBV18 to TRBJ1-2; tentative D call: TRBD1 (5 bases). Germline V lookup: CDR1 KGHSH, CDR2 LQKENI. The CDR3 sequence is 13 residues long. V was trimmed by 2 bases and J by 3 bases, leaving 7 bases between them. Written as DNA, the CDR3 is TGTGCCAGCTCACCAGGGGGGGACTATGGCTACACCTTC. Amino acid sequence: CASSPGGDYGYTF. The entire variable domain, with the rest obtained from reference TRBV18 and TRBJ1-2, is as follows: NAGVMQNPRHLVRRRGQEARLRCSPMKGHSHVYWYRQLPEEGLKFMVYLQKENIIDESGMPKERFSAEFPKEGPSILRIQQVVRGDSAAYFCASSPGGDYGYTFGSGTRLTVV.